Detailed here is one T cell receptor (beta chain). The antigen remains undetermined. No conserved phenylalanine or tryptophan is present at the end of the CDR3, so a read error is the likely explanation. Because the CDR3's place on the DNA is in doubt, the DNA is left out and the CDR3 is given as listed by TCRdb. Unique molecular identifiers were incorporated into the prepared TCRbeta library. TCRdb processed the PCR reads anew with MiXCR; each CDR3 protein has one entry. Of hundreds of thousands of distinct CDR3 sequences in the sample, about 12% were seen once. The CDR3 spans 15 residues, counting both ends. The sample comes from a study of T-cell reconstitution after alpha-beta-depleted transplantation in children. The study, taken as a whole, reports: Alpha-beta T cells about two months after transplant reportedly derived from several hundred expanded graft clones. Recipient T cells and thymic progenitors that survived were the source of the high TCRbeta diversity seen at day 60 in some patients. Once a year had passed after transplant, T-cell counts and diversity came mostly from newly produced T cells.

The source was PBMCs, collected before TCRalphabeta/CD19-depleted stem cell transplant. This clonotype originated in a girl aged 2-15 years with congenital amegakaryocytic thrombocytopenia, due to receive a stem cell transplant. The V and J genes are TRBV12-3 or TRBV12-4 and TRBJ2-1; the table's D call, TRBD2, has no DNA check behind it. The CDR3 region is CASSLTGLASGEHFS.